The 10 T cell receptor beta chains presented below share a single source sample, sequenced in a study of preoperative IRX-2 immunotherapy in early breast cancer (dated by TCRdb to the late 2010s). The intended sense of this specimen's treatment or condition label: preoperative locoregional IRX-2 cytokine immunotherapy. Library preparation used the immunoSEQ multiplex PCR assay. Held by TCRdb, this immuneACCESS table contains in-frame sequences only and omits some clones. Under half of the omission traces to an unresolved V gene where checked; the cause of the rest is unknown. Counted in this sample were about 2,000 clones; around 80% of them appeared once. The leading ten clones occupy more than 5% of the sample. The input for sequencing was tumor tissue, taken before IRX-2 immunotherapy. The receptors were sampled from a human donor with breast cancer.

In this sample, this clone turned up a few times. This chain uses TRBV11-3 with TRBJ1-1; 8 nucleotides match TRBD1. CDR1 SGHNT and CDR2 YENEEA come from the germline V gene. The CDR3 loop spans 15 amino acids. Trimming removed 8 bases from V and 7 bases from J; junction bases left unmatched: 15. CDR3: CASDFRGQGRGEAFF. Written as DNA, the CDR3 is TGTGCCAGCGACTTCCGCGGACAGGGTAGGGGTGAAGCTTTCTTT.

V usage is TRBV15 and J usage is TRBJ1-4, with D tentatively TRBD1 (5 bases). The ends were cut back, 0 bases at V and 7 bases at J, with 15 bases in the middle. Germline assignment: CDR1 LNHNV and CDR2 YYDKDF (reference sequence). The CDR3 is 16 residues long. The CDR3 nucleotides read TGTGCCACCAGCAGAGATAAAGGGGCGGGCAGTGAAAAACTGTTTTTT. Encoded protein: CATSRDKGAGSEKLFF.

The genes are TRBV11-3 and TRBJ2-3; 13 positions agree with TRBD2. Germline lookup yields CDR1 SGHNT and CDR2 YENEEA. This CDR3 is 17 amino acids long. J lost 7 bases, V lost 5 bases, and 12 bases had no gene match. The CDR3 sequence: CASSIRRGLAGMNTQYF. DNA of the CDR3: TGTGCCAGCAGCATCAGACGGGGACTAGCGGGAATGAATACGCAGTATTTT.

This sequence joins TRBV12-2 and TRBJ2-1; whether TRBD2, the table's D call, matches the DNA was not checked. TRBV12-2 is reported as a pseudogene. This CDR3 has 15 residues. Here the CDR3 reads CASSAWRPSYNEQFF. The CDR3 nucleotides read TGTGCCTCTTCCGCCTGGAGGCCTTCCTACAATGAGCAGTTCTTC.

The chain is built from TRBV6-8 and TRBJ1-1, with unresolved D. Germline CDR1 and CDR2: MNHGY and SAAAGT. Trimming removed 3 bases from V and 8 bases from J, with 10 bases in between. The CDR3 totals 12 residues. In DNA, the CDR3 is TGTGCCAGCAGTTATCCGGGAAGGGAAGCTTTCTTT. As protein: CASSYPGREAFF.

In its sample, this clone was seen a few times. J is TRBJ1-3 and V is TRBV19, with D tentatively TRBD1 (5 bases). CDR3 length: 14 amino acids. The V and J ends lost 11 bases and 1 base respectively, with 15 bases between them. Germline CDR1 reads LNHDA; CDR2 reads SQIVND (reference sequence). For the CDR3, the DNA is TGTGCCGCAGGCGGGGGTCTTTCTGGAAACACCATATATTTT. Protein product: CAAGGGLSGNTIYF.

A single count supports this clone. J is TRBJ2-1 and V is TRBV6-8, with unresolved D. The CDR3 spans 13 residues. V dropped 0 bases and J dropped 5 bases, with 5 bases sitting between them. Germline values: CDR1 MNHGY, CDR2 SAAAGT. The DNA of the CDR3 is TGTGCCAGCAGTTACTCACTGGACAATGAGCAGTTCTTC. Residues: CASSYSLDNEQFF.

This clone was counted between two and nine times. The chain is built from TRBV6-8 and TRBJ1-4; TRBD1 is a possible D gene (5 bases). CDR1 MNHGY and CDR2 SAAAGT come from the germline V gene. The CDR3 is 15 residues long. The germline V and J ends were trimmed by 4 bases and 8 bases, with 17 bases remaining between them. CDR3 residues: CASSFGGGTKEKLFF. In nucleotides, the CDR3 is TGTGCCAGCAGTTTCGGGGGGGGTACGAAAGAAAAACTGTTTTTT.

Turning to this clone: Other DNA sequences in this sample translate to the same CDR3. The V call is TRBV19, the J call TRBJ1-5; 11 nucleotides line up with TRBD1. CDR1 is LNHDA, CDR2 SQIVND, per germline (reference sequence). After removal of 5 bases from V and 1 base from J, the junction contained 7 bases not matched to a gene. The CDR3 runs to 17 residues. The CDR3 nucleotides read TGTGCCAGTAGTCCCCGGGACAGGGGGAGCAGCAATCAGCCCCAGCATTTT. This codes for CASSPRDRGSSNQPQHF.

The V call is TRBV11-3, the J call TRBJ2-3, with D perhaps matching TRBD1 or TRBD2 (6 bases each). V gave up 1 base and J gave up 6 bases, with 14 bases separating them. Germline V gives CDR1 SGHNT, CDR2 YENEEA. The CDR3 is 15 residues long. This CDR3 is CASSLVGGPTDTQYF. The CDR3 nucleotides read TGTGCCAGCAGCTTAGTAGGGGGGCCGACGGATACGCAGTATTTT.